The rows below give T cell receptor beta chains drawn from one sample of a study of Ad26.COV2.S vaccination and SARS-CoV-2 variants. Clones were sequenced by immunoSEQ multiplex PCR, and TCRdb holds only the in-frame ones, with some missing. The data contain 300,000 to 350,000 clones, approximately 86% of them singletons. The specimen comprised peripheral blood, sampled in a trial of Ad26.COV2.S vaccine versus placebo. These receptors all come from a person between 18 and 65 years old who received the Ad26.COV2.S COVID-19 vaccine or a placebo. The conserved cysteine and the conserved F or W are not part of the CDR3 here. Each record gives: V gene, J gene, CDR3 protein.

V: TRBV10-3
J: TRBJ2-2
CDR3: AIGGGVRGTGELF

V: TRBV7-9
J: TRBJ2-1
CDR3: ASSPKTSGGYNEQF

V: TRBV18
J: TRBJ1-2
CDR3: ASSRGAQYGYT

V: TRBV9
J: TRBJ1-6
CDR3: ASRNRDTRNSPLH

V: TRBV20-1
J: TRBJ2-1
CDR3: SASLADNEQF

V: TRBV28
J: TRBJ1-2
CDR3: ASSLGFGVANYGYT

V: TRBV9
J: TRBJ2-7
CDR3: ASSVGGPTYEQY

V: TRBV18
J: TRBJ1-2
CDR3: ASSPPEVVSYT

V: TRBV25-1
J: TRBJ1-2
CDR3: ASSEPGEVYGYT

V: TRBV25-1
J: TRBJ2-3
CDR3: ASRGPLDGTQY

V: TRBV6-2/TRBV6-3
J: TRBJ2-5
CDR3: ASSLDRGGETQY

V: TRBV5-4
J: TRBJ1-6
CDR3: ASSLWAASSYNSPLH